This T cell receptor (beta chain) was found in a study of long-term antiretroviral therapy in people with HIV. At survey level, the immunoSEQ assay was run in its v3.0 version. The assay was immunoSEQ multiplex PCR, and TCRdb's table has in-frame clones only and misses some. Of fewer than 35,000 clones listed, more than 60% are singletons. Germline V gene data show CDR1 as SGHTA and CDR2 as FQGNSA. J was trimmed by 7 bases and V by 3 bases; bases with no gene match: 0. CDR3 length equals 13 residues. This sample comprised unsorted PBMCs, obtained 3.1 years after starting antiretroviral therapy. The rearrangement uses TRBV7-2 and TRBJ2-2, with 9 bases that match TRBD2. The receptor comes from a woman in her forties or fifties with HIV. CDR3 residues: CASSFSGGGELFF. In DNA form, the CDR3 reads TGTGCCAGCAGCTTTAGCGGGGGCGGGGAGCTGTTTTTT.